This T cell receptor beta chain was observed in a study of cytomegalovirus exposure and HLA in healthy donors. Study context: Assignment to the Caucasian-associated ancestry cluster applied to less than 85% of the approximately 400 genotyped donors.

Regarding this clone: Its antigen remains unidentified.

The PCR had 60 Vbeta and 13 Jbeta primers. Original analysis: In a later analysis, 80 million to 100 million unique TCR beta chains included roughly 11 million shared by two or more donors. Here immunoSEQ multiplex PCR was the method, and the copy in TCRdb shows in-frame clones only, minus some. V, J and clone size are those of that table, while D and trimming were read from the DNA. Among approximately 150,000 clones, about 80% were seen once, and the ten largest hold about 13%. Study findings and constraints: Cytomegalovirus-associated status was assigned to approximately 160 TCR beta chains. Indistinguishability led to the exclusion of some V segments, TRBV6-2 and TRBV6-3 included.

V lost 6 bases, J lost 0 bases, and 1 base stayed unmatched. CDR1 WSHSY and CDR2 SAAADI come from the germline V gene. The CDR3 totals 13 residues. Material for sequencing was PBMCs. The chain links TRBV10-2 to TRBJ2-7; 8 nucleotides agree with TRBD1. The sequence derives from a man in his forties or fifties in good health and CMV-seropositive. The CDR3 nucleotides read TGCGCCAGCAGAGGGACAGGCTCCTACGAGCAGTACTTC. It encodes CASRGTGSYEQYF.